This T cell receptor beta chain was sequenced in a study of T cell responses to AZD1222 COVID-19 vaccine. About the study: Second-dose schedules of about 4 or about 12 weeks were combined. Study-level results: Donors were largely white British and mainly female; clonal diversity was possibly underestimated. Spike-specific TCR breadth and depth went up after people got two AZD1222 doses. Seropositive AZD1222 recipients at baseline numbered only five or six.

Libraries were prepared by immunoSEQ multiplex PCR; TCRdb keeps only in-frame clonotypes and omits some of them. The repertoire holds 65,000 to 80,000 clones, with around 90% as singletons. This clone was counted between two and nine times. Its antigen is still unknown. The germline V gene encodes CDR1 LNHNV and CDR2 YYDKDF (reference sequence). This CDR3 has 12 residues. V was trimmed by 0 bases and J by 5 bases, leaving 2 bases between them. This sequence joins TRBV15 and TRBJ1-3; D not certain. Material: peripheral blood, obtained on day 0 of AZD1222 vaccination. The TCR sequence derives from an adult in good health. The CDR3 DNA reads TGTGCCACCAGCAGAGACAGAAACACCATATATTTT. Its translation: CATSRDRNTIYF.